This T cell receptor beta chain was observed in a study of blood T cell repertoires in COVID-19. Overall study: Sites in the United States, Italy and Spain provided acute and convalescent COVID-19 samples.

Seattle's cohort entered during active infection and was followed longitudinally. In the authors' workflow: By means of reference gene primer amplification, nucleated cell counts were estimated. Only in-frame clones appear in the TCRdb table, and some are missing; sequencing was by immunoSEQ multiplex PCR. The V and J calls and clone size were taken over from that table, and D and trimming were inferred from the DNA. The sample includes fewer than 400,000 clones, 90% of them seen just once. This CDR3 has 13 amino acids. In germline, CDR1 is GTSNPN, CDR2 SVGIG (reference sequence). Deletions cut 8 bases from V and 3 bases from J, with 17 bases between.

The rearrangement links TRBV30 to TRBJ2-7; perhaps TRBD2 as D (6 bases). The sample comprised peripheral blood. The sequence derives from a woman in her 30s with COVID-19, enrolled during active disease. The CDR3 nucleotides are TGTGCCGCCGAAACTAGCACTGACTACGAGCAGTACTTC. Its protein product is CAAETSTDYEQYF.